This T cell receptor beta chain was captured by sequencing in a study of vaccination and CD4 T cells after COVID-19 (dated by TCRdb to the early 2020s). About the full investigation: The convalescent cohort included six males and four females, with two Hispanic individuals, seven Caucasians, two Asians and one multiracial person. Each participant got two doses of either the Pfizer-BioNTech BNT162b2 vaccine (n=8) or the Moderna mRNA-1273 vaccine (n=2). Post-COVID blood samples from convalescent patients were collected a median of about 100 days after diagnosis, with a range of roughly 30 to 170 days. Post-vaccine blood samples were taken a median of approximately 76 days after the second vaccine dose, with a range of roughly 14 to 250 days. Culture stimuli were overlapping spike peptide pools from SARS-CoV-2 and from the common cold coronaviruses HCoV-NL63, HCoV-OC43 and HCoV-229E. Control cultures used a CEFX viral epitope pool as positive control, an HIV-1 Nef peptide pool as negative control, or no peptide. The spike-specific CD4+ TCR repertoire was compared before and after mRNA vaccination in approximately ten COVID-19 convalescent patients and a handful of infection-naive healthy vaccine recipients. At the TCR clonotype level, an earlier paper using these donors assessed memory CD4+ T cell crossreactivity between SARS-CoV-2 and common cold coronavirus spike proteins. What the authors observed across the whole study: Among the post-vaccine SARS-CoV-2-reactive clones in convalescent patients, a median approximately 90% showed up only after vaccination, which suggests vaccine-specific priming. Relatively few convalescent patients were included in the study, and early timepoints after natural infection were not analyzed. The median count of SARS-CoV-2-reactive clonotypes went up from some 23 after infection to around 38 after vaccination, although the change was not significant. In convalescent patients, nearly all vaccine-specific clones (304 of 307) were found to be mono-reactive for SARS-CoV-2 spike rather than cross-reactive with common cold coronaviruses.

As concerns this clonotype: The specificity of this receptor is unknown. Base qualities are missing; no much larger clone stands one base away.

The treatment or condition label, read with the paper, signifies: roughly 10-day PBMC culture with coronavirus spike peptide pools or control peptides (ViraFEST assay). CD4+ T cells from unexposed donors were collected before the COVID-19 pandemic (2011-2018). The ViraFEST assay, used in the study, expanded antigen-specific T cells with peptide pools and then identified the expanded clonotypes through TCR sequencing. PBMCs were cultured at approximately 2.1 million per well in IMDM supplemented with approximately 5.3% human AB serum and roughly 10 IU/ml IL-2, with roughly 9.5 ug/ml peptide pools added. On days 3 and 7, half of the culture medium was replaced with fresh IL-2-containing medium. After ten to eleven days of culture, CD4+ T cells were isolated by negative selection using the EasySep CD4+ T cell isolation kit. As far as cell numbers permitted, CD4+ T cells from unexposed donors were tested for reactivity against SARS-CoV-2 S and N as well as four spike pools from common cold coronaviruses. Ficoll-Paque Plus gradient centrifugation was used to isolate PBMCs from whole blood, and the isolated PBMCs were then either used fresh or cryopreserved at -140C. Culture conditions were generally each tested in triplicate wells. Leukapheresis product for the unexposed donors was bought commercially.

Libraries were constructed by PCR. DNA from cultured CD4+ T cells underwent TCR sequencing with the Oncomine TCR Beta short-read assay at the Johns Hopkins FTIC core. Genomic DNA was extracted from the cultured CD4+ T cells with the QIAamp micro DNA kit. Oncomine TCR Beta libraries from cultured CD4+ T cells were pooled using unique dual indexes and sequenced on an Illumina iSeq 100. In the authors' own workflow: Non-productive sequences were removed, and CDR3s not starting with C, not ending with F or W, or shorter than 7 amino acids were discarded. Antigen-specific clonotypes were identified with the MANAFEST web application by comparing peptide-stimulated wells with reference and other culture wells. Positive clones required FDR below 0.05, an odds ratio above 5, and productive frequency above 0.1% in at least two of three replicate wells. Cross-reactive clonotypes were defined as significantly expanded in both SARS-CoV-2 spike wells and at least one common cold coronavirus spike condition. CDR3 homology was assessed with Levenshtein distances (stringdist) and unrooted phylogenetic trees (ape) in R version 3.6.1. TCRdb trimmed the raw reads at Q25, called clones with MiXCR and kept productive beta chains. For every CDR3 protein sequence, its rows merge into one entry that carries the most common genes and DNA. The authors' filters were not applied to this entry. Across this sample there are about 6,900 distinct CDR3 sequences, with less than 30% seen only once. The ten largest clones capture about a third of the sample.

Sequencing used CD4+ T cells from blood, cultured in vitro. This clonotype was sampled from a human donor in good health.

The sequenced DNA is TGCAGCGTTGACCCGGGACTAATGACCGGGGAGCTGTTTTTT. This yields the protein CSVDPGLMTGELFF. The rearrangement joined TRBV29-1 to TRBJ2-2; TRBD2 matches 7 bases in the middle. Trimming removed 3 bases from V and 5 bases from J; the gene matches leave 6 bases unexplained. CDR1 and CDR2, looked up from the germline V gene, are SQVTM and ANQGSEA. The CDR3 holds 14 amino acids from the cysteine to the phenylalanine. Only CDR3 DNA is held: 42 bases, read in frame from base 1.